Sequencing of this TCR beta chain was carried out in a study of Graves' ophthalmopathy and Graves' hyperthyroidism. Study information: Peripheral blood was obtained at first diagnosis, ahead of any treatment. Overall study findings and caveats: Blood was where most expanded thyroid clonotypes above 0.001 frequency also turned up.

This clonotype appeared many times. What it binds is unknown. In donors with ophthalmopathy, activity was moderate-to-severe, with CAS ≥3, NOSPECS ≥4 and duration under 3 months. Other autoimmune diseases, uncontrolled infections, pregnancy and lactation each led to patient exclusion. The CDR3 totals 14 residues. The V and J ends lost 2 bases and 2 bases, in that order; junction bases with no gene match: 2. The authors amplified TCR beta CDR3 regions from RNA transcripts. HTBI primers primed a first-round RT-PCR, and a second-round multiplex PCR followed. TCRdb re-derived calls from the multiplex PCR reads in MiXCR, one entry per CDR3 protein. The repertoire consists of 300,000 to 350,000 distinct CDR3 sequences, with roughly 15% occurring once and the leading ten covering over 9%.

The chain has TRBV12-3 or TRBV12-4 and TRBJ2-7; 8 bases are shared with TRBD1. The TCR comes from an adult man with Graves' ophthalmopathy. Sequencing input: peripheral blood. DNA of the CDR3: TGTGCCAGCAGTTTACAGGGGGCCCCCTACGAGCAGTACTTC. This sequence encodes CASSLQGAPYEQYF.